The rows below give T cell receptor beta chains drawn from one sample of a study of T cell repertoires in cytomegalovirus infection. In TCRdb, the reads were re-called with MiXCR into one record per CDR3 protein. The sample records just over 300,000 distinct CDR3 sequences, about a sixth being singletons. Sequencing was performed on PBMCs. The receptors derive from a human donor in good health (CMV status not recorded). Some clones in this sample may be carry-over from other donors' samples. Each CDR3 is given without its conserved first and last residue. Size is omitted from some rows. Given values are once, few, many or a class for expanded clones.

V,J,size,CDR3
TRBV6-1,TRBJ1-1,.,ATTDRGKNTEAF
TRBV20-1,TRBJ1-2,few,SAYDNYGYT
TRBV5-1,TRBJ2-5,many,ASSLDRAGETQY
TRBV19,TRBJ1-3,few,ASSTGRTPGNTIY
TRBV28,TRBJ2-6,.,ASRWTVGGANVLT
TRBV6-1,TRBJ2-2,once,ASSEAPGGGTGELF
TRBV12-3/TRBV12-4,TRBJ2-3,few,ASSRDIGTDTQY
TRBV7-2,TRBJ2-2,many,ASSLDYFRRARRNTGELF
TRBV6-6,TRBJ1-1,few,ASSYLGENTEAF
TRBV11-2,TRBJ2-1,.,ASSLPTDPRHYNEQF
TRBV6-1,TRBJ1-5,many,ASRPQGNQPQH
TRBV6-1,TRBJ1-1,many,ASRGNGGPTEAF
TRBV18,TRBJ2-3,few,ASSPETGTTTDTQY
TRBV28,TRBJ1-1,.,ASSLAYSAGRGTEAF
TRBV5-1,TRBJ1-4,.,ASSFLTGQGELF
TRBV25-1,TRBJ1-5,many,ASSPSSDNQPQH
TRBV28,TRBJ2-1,.,ASTSGQARRGEQF